The entry below gives a single TCR beta chain sequence along with its context. The antigen is undetermined. The sample belongs to a study of cytomegalovirus exposure and HLA in healthy donors. Study as a whole: A prior analysis found about 110 million unique TCR beta sequences from 150 million to 200 million T cells. Study-level findings and limits: The study listed approximately 170 cytomegalovirus-associated TCR beta chains. Most CMV-associated TCR beta chains were later found to appear HLA-restricted.

Trimming cost V 4 bases and J 12 bases, with 17 bases left between them. The germline gives CDR1 SGHDT, CDR2 YYEEEE. CDR3 length equals 14 residues. The PCR employed 60 Vbeta primers together with 13 Jbeta primers. Per the authors' pipeline: Later analysis identified roughly 82 million unique TCR beta chains, approximately 11 million shared. Profiled with immunoSEQ multiplex PCR; TCRdb holds only in-frame clones, not every one. Clone size and the V and J calls come from that table; the DNA yielded D and trimming. The profile shows approximately 150,000 clones, around 75% of them singletons. The sequenced sample was PBMCs. The receptor's source is a male donor in good health and CMV-seronegative. The gene calls are TRBV5-6 and TRBJ1-6; D remains ambiguous. Here the CDR3 reads CASSLYSPMGPLHF. The DNA of the CDR3 is TGTGCCAGCAGCCTCTACAGCCCTATGGGACCCCTCCACTTT. Variable domain in full (rest from reference TRBV5-6 and TRBJ1-6): DAGVTQSPTHLIKTRGQQVTLRCSPKSGHDTVSWYQQALGQGPQFIFQYYEEEERQRGNFPDRFSGHQFPNYSSELNVNALLLGDSALYLCASSLYSPMGPLHFGNGTRLTVT.